This T cell receptor (beta chain) was recovered during a study of immune heterogeneity within non-small cell lung tumors. A first 10-cycle multiplex round used 32 V-gene and 13 J-gene primers on TCR beta CDR3. TCRdb processed the multiplex PCR reads anew with MiXCR; each CDR3 protein has one entry. The table shows 22,000 or so distinct CDR3 sequences, with around 26% occurring only once. Per the germline V gene, CDR1 is SQVTM and CDR2 is ANQGSEA. CDR3 length: 13 amino acids. Study-wide results and caveats: Both recurring identical dominant CDR3 beta clonotypes and site-unique high-frequency clones were observed across tumor sites within a patient. Significant yet moderate, the positive correlation between local T-cell clonality and local tumor mutational burden reached an R of roughly 0.35. Largely, high-frequency T-cell receptor beta clonotypes differed from one individual patient to another.

Template came from bulk tumor genomic DNA, at approximately 600 ng per sample. Surgeons took several biopsies per primary tumor, spaced far apart, during surgery. The patients were newly diagnosed with non-small cell lung cancer, had not been treated, and had curative surgery. Individuals who provided samples were patients with newly diagnosed non-small cell lung cancer who were having surgery with curative intent. With regard to this clonotype: No antigen is known for it.

This TCR derives from a man aged 40-49 years with non-small cell lung cancer. V usage is TRBV29-1 and J usage is TRBJ1-1; D call uncertain. Input material: lung tumor tissue. The CDR3 spells CIAYTPGNTEAFF. As DNA, the CDR3 is TGCATCGCTTACACCCCGGGGAACACTGAAGCTTTCTTT.